Below are 6 T cell receptor beta chains sequenced from a single sample in a study of blood T cell repertoires in COVID-19. Assay used: immunoSEQ multiplex PCR; TCRdb lists only in-frame clones, some missing. Here the sample spans about 360,000 clones, 86% being singletons. Sample: peripheral blood. These receptors all come from a woman aged 60 to 75 with COVID-19, enrolled during active disease.

This clone was recorded a few times. This chain connects TRBV6-5 to TRBJ1-6; 7 nucleotides line up with TRBD1. V gave up 0 bases and J gave up 6 bases; unmatched junction bases: 2. The CDR3 runs 15 residues. Germline loops: CDR1 MNHEY, CDR2 SVGAGI. Here the CDR3 DNA reads TGTGCCAGCAGTTACTCCCGACAGGGTAATTCACCCCTCCACTTT. Protein product: CASSYSRQGNSPLHF.

The chain uses TRBV7-9 and TRBJ1-5; 7 nucleotides agree with TRBD1. The V and J ends lost 5 bases and 3 bases, in that order; junction bases with no gene match: 7. CDR3 size: 15 residues. Germline CDR1 and CDR2: SEHNR and FQNEAQ (reference sequence). The CDR3 here is CASSQDRSSNQPQHF. In DNA form, the CDR3 reads TGTGCCAGCAGCCAGGACAGGTCCTCCAATCAGCCCCAGCATTTT.

The chain uses TRBV7-6 and TRBJ1-3; tentative D call: TRBD1 (5 bases). Germline CDR1 is SGHVS and CDR2 is FNYEAQ. The CDR3 totals 15 residues. Trimming left V 2 bases short and J 2 bases short, with 10 bases between. The CDR3 coding sequence is TGTGCCAGCAGCTTAAGGGGCACGGCTGGAAACACCATATATTTT. Protein: CASSLRGTAGNTIYF.

The chain uses TRBV7-2 and TRBJ2-3; TRBD1 aligns across 8 bases. This CDR3 is 16 amino acids long. With V trimmed by 2 bases and J by 4 bases, 8 bases remained unmatched. Germline V gives CDR1 SGHTA, CDR2 FQGNSA. For the CDR3, the DNA is TGTGCCAGCAGCTTACAGGGGGCGTTCTCGGCAGATACGCAGTATTTT. Protein product: CASSLQGAFSADTQYF. The full variable domain, in which reference TRBV7-2 and TRBJ2-3 provide the parts outside the CDR3, is GAGVSQSPSNKVTEKGKDVELRCDPISGHTALYWYRQSLGQGLEFLIYFQGNSAPDKSGLPSDRFSAERTGGSVSTLTIQRTQQEDSAVYLCASSLQGAFSADTQYFGPGTRLTVL.

The chain employs TRBV4-2 and TRBJ1-1, with D unresolved. The germline V gene encodes CDR1 LGHNA and CDR2 YNFKEQ. The V gene lost 2 bases and the J gene lost 2 bases, with 9 bases spanning the gap. This CDR3 spans 14 amino acids. The CDR3 region has the DNA TGTGCCAGCAGCCAAAGCGTAACTAACACTGAAGCTTTCTTT. Translating gives CASSQSVTNTEAFF.

The table lists this clone with a count of one. This chain uses TRBV21-1 with TRBJ2-3; TRBD1, as called in the table, went unchecked against the DNA. TRBV21-1 has pseudogene status. CDR3 length: 16 amino acids. The CDR3 DNA is TGTGCCAGCAGCATCCAACAGGGGTGGGGCACAGATACGCAGTATTTT. This sequence encodes CASSIQQGWGTDTQYF.